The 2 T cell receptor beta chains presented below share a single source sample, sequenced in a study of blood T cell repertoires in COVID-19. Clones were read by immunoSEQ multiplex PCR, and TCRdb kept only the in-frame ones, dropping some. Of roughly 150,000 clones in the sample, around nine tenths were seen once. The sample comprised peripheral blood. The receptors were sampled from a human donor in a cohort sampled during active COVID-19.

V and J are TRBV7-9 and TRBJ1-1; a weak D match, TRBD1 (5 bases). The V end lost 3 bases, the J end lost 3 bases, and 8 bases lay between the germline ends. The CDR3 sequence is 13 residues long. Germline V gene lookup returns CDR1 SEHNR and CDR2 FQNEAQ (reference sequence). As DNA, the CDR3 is TGTGCCAGCAGCTTCGCGGGGGACACTGAAGCTTTCTTT. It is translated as CASSFAGDTEAFF.

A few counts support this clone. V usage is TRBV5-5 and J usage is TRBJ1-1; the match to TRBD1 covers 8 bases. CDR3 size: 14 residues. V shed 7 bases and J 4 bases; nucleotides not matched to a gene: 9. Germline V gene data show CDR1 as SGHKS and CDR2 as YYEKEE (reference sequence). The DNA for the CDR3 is TGTGCCAGCGAACGAAACAGGGGGGGCACTGAAGCTTTCTTT. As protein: CASERNRGGTEAFF. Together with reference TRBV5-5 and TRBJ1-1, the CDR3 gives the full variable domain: DAGVTQSPTHLIKTRGQQVTLRCSPISGHKSVSWYQQVLGQGPQFIFQYYEKEERGRGNFPDRFSARQFPNYSSELNVNALLLGDSALYLCASERNRGGTEAFFGQGTRLTVV.